The 4 T cell receptor beta chains presented below share a single source sample, sequenced in a study of blood T cell repertoires in COVID-19. The data were produced by immunoSEQ multiplex PCR, yet TCRdb's version contains in-frame clones alone and is incomplete. In the table there are 150,000 to 200,000 clones, around nine tenths of which are singletons. The source material was peripheral blood. These receptors all stem from a human donor in a cohort sampled during active COVID-19.

The genes are TRBV6-1 and TRBJ2-7; possible D gene TRBD2, 6 bases. The V end lost 4 bases, the J end lost 0 bases, and 22 bases lay between the germline ends. The germline gives CDR1 MNHNS, CDR2 SASEGT. CDR3 length equals 18 residues. CDR3: CASSVHLLRDFSSYEQYF. DNA for the CDR3: TGTGCCAGCAGTGTTCATCTTCTACGGGACTTCAGCTCCTACGAGCAGTACTTC.

The rearrangement links TRBV7-8 to TRBJ2-5; TRBD1 is a possible D gene (5 bases). Germline V gene data show CDR1 as SGHVS and CDR2 as FQNEAQ. Trimming pared 4 bases from V and 4 bases from J, leaving 13 bases between. The CDR3 length is 14 residues. The DNA for the CDR3 is TGTGCCAGCAGCTCTGGGGCAGTGGGAGAGACCCAGTACTTC. Its translation: CASSSGAVGETQYF.

As to this clone: The junction departs from the called germline gene at one end, perhaps through a read error. The chain recombines TRBV3-1 (or the pseudogene TRBV3-2) with TRBJ2-7; D uncertain. The CDR3 is 14 amino acids. CDR1 is LGHDT and CDR2 is YNNKEL in the germline V gene (reference sequence). Written as DNA, the CDR3 is TGTGCCAGCAGCCAAACTGGCGGTTCCTCCGAGCAGTACTTC. Residues: CASSQTGGSSEQYF.

The chain uses TRBV7-9 and TRBJ1-3; 7 nucleotides agree with TRBD1. CDR3 length equals 17 residues. Germline V gene sequence: CDR1 SEHNR, CDR2 FQNEAQ (reference sequence). The trim removed 4 bases at V and 0 bases at J, leaving 9 bases unmatched. The CDR3 sequence: CASSSGDGTASGNTIYF. Written as DNA, the CDR3 is TGTGCCAGCAGCTCCGGGGATGGGACAGCCTCTGGAAACACCATATATTTT.